What follows describes a single T cell receptor (beta chain). This clone has just a few counts. This clone's antigen is unknown. No quality values exist for individual bases; no much larger clone is one base distant. The data stem from a study of blood T cell repertoires in COVID-19 (dated by TCRdb to the early 2020s). With respect to the entire study: Collaborator samples came from the United States, Italy and Spain and covered acute and convalescent phases of COVID-19. The repertoires were made available in a free public database intended to serve as a resource for research on the immune response to SARS-CoV-2. Samples were obtained from the ongoing ImmuneRACE study (first 160 participants) and from about 1,300 subjects provided by 6 global collaborators. The material from the prospective study consisted of cDNA or gDNA derived from T cells, B-cell-depleted T cells, or PBMCs. HLA class I and class II types, where available, came from metadata supplied by the sample provider rather than from assay-based typing. The sample metadata nearly always contained a de-identified subject ID, COVID-19 status, age in years and sex. Subjects who had been exposed to COVID-19, were actively infected with it, or had recovered from it provided the deeply sampled blood TCRbeta repertoires that made up the dataset.

Collaborating institutions collected whole blood in K2EDTA tubes following their own protocols. For TCRbeta analysis, collaborator samples were shipped as frozen whole blood, as isolated PBMCs, or as DNA extracted from either sample type. CDR1 is given as SEHNR and CDR2 as FQNEAQ, both from the germline V gene (reference sequence). Relative to germline, V is 2 bases shorter and J is 3 bases shorter, with 17 bases between their ends. CDR3 length: 16 amino acids, cysteine to phenylalanine. Only the CDR3 DNA stays, 48 bases, in frame from base 1. TCRbeta CDR3 regions were amplified from genomic DNA using the immunoSEQ Assay, a bias-controlled multiplex PCR. On the authors' methods: The number of nucleated cells in each sample was estimated from the amplification of reference gene primers within the assay. To quantify the absolute abundance of each unique TCRbeta CDR3 rearrangement, sequence reads were collapsed and filtered. For each sample, productive Simpson clonality was calculated by taking the square root of Simpson's diversity index across productive rearrangements. TCRdb mirrors the immuneACCESS table, restricted to in-frame sequences. Some clones are absent from its copies; in checked studies, under half trace to an unresolved V gene, and the reason for the others is unknown. V and J calls and clone size come straight from that table; D and trimming were deduced from the DNA. The sample records 100,000 to 150,000 clones, approximately 90% of which are singletons. The ten largest clonotypes hold approximately 8% of the sample.

Broader findings and caveats from the paper: The amount of clinical and demographic metadata varied by source and participant and was provided uncurated.

This TCR derives from a man in his forties or fifties with acute or convalescent COVID-19. The chain employs TRBV7-9 and TRBJ2-7; the D gene is not confidently resolved. Sequences were obtained from peripheral blood. The CDR3 has the sequence CASSLPPWAGRYEQYF. The DNA sequence is given as TGTGCCAGCAGCTTACCCCCCTGGGCAGGCCGCTACGAGCAGTACTTC.